One sample yielded the 8 T cell receptor beta chains listed below, sequenced in a study of glioma-infiltrating T cells after dendritic cell vaccination. Method: immunoSEQ multiplex PCR; TCRdb's copy keeps in-frame clones and lacks some. The sample has 90,000 to 95,000 clones; 70% to 90% are singletons. Time point given: after dendritic cell vaccination, including at tumor progression/relapse. The material sequenced was blood, taken after dendritic cell vaccination. The receptors derive from a human donor with glioblastoma.

The CDR3 protein is CASSMAGNTEAFF. CDR3 nucleotides: TGTGCCAGCAGTATGGCAGGGAACACTGAAGCTTTCTTT. The chain recombines TRBV21-1 with TRBJ1-1; the DNA was not compared with TRBD1, the D call given in the table. TRBV21-1 represents a pseudogene. CDR3 length: 13 residues.

This chain links TRBV6-5 with TRBJ1-2; the match to TRBD1 covers 7 bases. The germline V gene encodes CDR1 MNHEY and CDR2 SVGAGI. The CDR3 has 15 residues. With V trimmed by 6 bases and J by 4 bases, 11 bases remained unmatched. The CDR3 loop reads CASSDQTGWPYGYTF. For the CDR3, the DNA is TGTGCCAGCAGCGACCAGACAGGGTGGCCCTATGGCTACACCTTC.

The chain is built from TRBV7-9 and TRBJ1-2; D perhaps matches TRBD1 (6 bases). The CDR3 extends over 14 amino acids. The germline gives CDR1 SEHNR, CDR2 FQNEAQ (reference sequence). Trimming took off 4 bases at V and 2 bases at J, with 11 bases between the two ends. CDR3 sequence (DNA): TGTGCCAGCAGCTCAAGGACAGAGAACTATGGCTACACCTTC. Translating gives CASSSRTENYGYTF. Using reference TRBV7-9 and TRBJ1-2 for the parts outside the CDR3, the full variable domain is DTGVSQNPRHKITKRGQNVTFRCDPISEHNRLYWYRQTLGQGPEFLTYFQNEAQLEKSRLLSDRFSAERPKGSFSTLEIQRTEQGDSAMYLCASSSRTENYGYTFGSGTRLTVV.

Notes on this clone: One junction end does not reproduce the germline sequence, and a read error may be involved. This chain uses TRBV5-3 with TRBJ1-5; D possibly corresponds to TRBD1 (5 bases). TRBV5-3 is sorted into the ORF group, with uncertain function. CDR3 length: 15 residues. This CDR3 is CASSLAGNSNQPQHF. The CDR3 nucleotides are TGTGCCAGCAGCTTGGCAGGGAATAGCAATCAGCCCCAGCATTTT.

The sample holds one count of this clone. This chain links TRBV5-6 with TRBJ1-4; D remains ambiguous. The germline V gene has CDR1 SGHDT and CDR2 YYEEEE. V lost 4 bases to trimming and J lost 3 bases, with 13 bases between them. The CDR3 has 15 residues. The CDR3 DNA sequence: TGTGCCAGCAGCCGCCAGGCTGCCCCTAATGAAAAACTGTTTTTT. It yields the protein CASSRQAAPNEKLFF.

The gene calls are TRBV15 and TRBJ1-4, with D uncertain. Trimming took 0 bases from V and 6 from J, leaving 11 bases between them. CDR1 is LNHNV, CDR2 YYDKDF, per germline (reference sequence). This CDR3 contains 15 residues. The CDR3 coding sequence is TGTGCCACCAGCAGAGATGCGGCTTTAGATGAAAAACTGTTTTTT. Protein sequence: CATSRDAALDEKLFF.

The chain recombines TRBV7-2 with TRBJ2-5; 9 bases match TRBD1. The V and J ends lost 5 bases and 2 bases, in that order; junction bases with no gene match: 6. Germline V CDR1 and CDR2: SGHTA, FQGNSA. The CDR3 covers 15 residues. The DNA for the CDR3 is TGTGCCAGCAGCCAAGGACAGGGGCTGCAAGAGACCCAGTACTTC. Its protein product is CASSQGQGLQETQYF.

This chain connects TRBV6-1 to TRBJ1-5; no firm D call. Germline values: CDR1 MNHNS, CDR2 SASEGT. The CDR3 covers 13 residues. Trimming shortened V by 5 bases and J by 3 bases, and 8 bases separated the two germline ends. This CDR3 reads CASSPQNNQPQHF. The CDR3 region has the DNA TGTGCCAGCAGTCCCCAGAACAATCAGCCCCAGCATTTT.